Listed here is a single T cell receptor beta chain. This sample was taken from a study of blood T cell repertoires in COVID-19. Study-level background: From T cells, B-cell-depleted T cells, or PBMCs came the material, which was cDNA or gDNA.

This CDR3 is built from 14 residues. Trimming took off 7 bases at V and 1 base at J, with 10 bases between the two ends. Germline V CDR1 and CDR2: MNHEY, SVGAGI. The authors' processing: It was from reference gene primer amplification that nucleated cell counts were estimated. The data were produced by immunoSEQ multiplex PCR, yet TCRdb's version contains in-frame clones alone and is incomplete. For V, J and clone size, that table is used; D and trimming come from the DNA. The sample holds 100,000 to 150,000 clones, around 84% seen once. Recruits, aged roughly 18 to 90 years, lived in around 24 US areas.

Sample: PBMCs or T cells enriched from blood (not recorded which). This TCR was sampled from a man between 40 and 49 years old with acute COVID-19. The chain links TRBV6-5 to TRBJ2-2, with D unclear. The CDR3 reads CASTPTRNTGELFF. CDR3 DNA: TGTGCCAGCACCCCGACACGGAACACCGGGGAGCTGTTTTTT.